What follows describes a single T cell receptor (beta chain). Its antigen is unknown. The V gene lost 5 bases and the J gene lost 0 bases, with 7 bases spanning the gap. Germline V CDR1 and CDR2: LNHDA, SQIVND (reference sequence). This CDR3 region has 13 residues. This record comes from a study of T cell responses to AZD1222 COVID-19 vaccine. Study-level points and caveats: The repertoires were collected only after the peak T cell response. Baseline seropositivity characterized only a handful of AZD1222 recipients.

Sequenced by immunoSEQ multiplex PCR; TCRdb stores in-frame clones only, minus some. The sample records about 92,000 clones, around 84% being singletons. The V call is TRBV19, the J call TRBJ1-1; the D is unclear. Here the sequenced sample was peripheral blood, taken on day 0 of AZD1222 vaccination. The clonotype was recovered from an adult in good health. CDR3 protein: CASSVLMNTEAFF. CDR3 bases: TGTGCCAGTAGTGTACTTATGAACACTGAAGCTTTCTTT.